A single sample is the source of the 13 T cell receptor beta chains below, sequenced in a study of radiation and T cells in renal cell carcinoma. Time point here: blood 2 weeks post-SBRT. Stated treatment: 15 Gy SBRT to primary tumor, nephrectomy 4 weeks later. Sequencing used immunoSEQ multiplex PCR; TCRdb keeps in-frame clones, though not all of them. Among under 150,000 clones listed, 80% to 90% were seen once. Sequenced here: blood, sampled from a patient whose treatment included radiotherapy and nephrectomy. These receptors originate from a woman in her sixties with renal cell carcinoma.

The chain recombines TRBV7-2 with TRBJ2-3; a possible D gene is TRBD2 (6 bases). Germline V gives CDR1 SGHTA, CDR2 FQGNSA. The CDR3 is 19 amino acids. Trimming stripped 3 bases from V and 2 bases from J, with 24 bases between. The CDR3 reads CASSFPLALASGPTDTQYF. The CDR3 DNA follows: TGTGCCAGCAGCTTTCCTCTTGCTCTAGCGTCGGGGCCCACAGATACGCAGTATTTT. Full variable domain (missing parts from reference TRBV7-2 and TRBJ2-3): GAGVSQSPSNKVTEKGKDVELRCDPISGHTALYWYRQSLGQGLEFLIYFQGNSAPDKSGLPSDRFSAERTGGSVSTLTIQRTQQEDSAVYLCASSFPLALASGPTDTQYFGPGTRLTVL.

V and J are TRBV28 and TRBJ2-3, with a possible D match to TRBD1 (6 bases). The ends were cut back, 2 bases at V and 1 base at J, with 7 bases in the middle. The CDR3 is 14 residues long. Germline CDR1 is MDHEN and CDR2 is SYDVKM. The CDR3 loop is CASSLAGGTDTQYF. CDR3 DNA sequence: TGTGCCAGCAGTTTAGCAGGGGGCACAGATACGCAGTATTTT.

The rearrangement uses TRBV5-1 and TRBJ2-3; 8 bases agree with TRBD1. Germline CDR1 reads SGHRS; CDR2 reads YFSETQ. V dropped 2 bases and J dropped 8; count of bases not matched to a gene: 13. The CDR3 runs 16 residues. The CDR3 region is CASSLLTGAPEGTQYF. As DNA, the CDR3 is TGCGCCAGCAGCTTATTGACAGGGGCACCAGAGGGTACGCAGTATTTT. The full variable domain, its missing parts supplied by reference TRBV5-1 and TRBJ2-3, is KAGVTQTPRYLIKTRGQQVTLSCSPISGHRSVSWYQQTPGQGLQFLFEYFSETQRNKGNFPGRFSGRQFSNSRSEMNVSTLELGDSALYLCASSLLTGAPEGTQYFGPGTRLTVL.

CDR3 protein: CASSDIAGNNEQFF. The CDR3 region has the DNA TGTGCCAGCAGTGACATAGCGGGGAACAATGAGCAGTTCTTC. The V gene is TRBV6-4, the J gene TRBJ2-1; 8 bases are shared with TRBD2. The trim removed 2 bases at V and 5 bases at J, leaving 2 bases unmatched. Germline V gives CDR1 MRHNA, CDR2 SNTAGT. This CDR3 region has 14 residues.

This sequence joins TRBV14 and TRBJ2-1, with TRBD2 identical over 12 bases. Germline V gives CDR1 SGHDN, CDR2 FVKESK. This CDR3 region has 15 residues. V trimming: 4 bases; J trimming: 7 bases; junction bases outside the gene matches: 5. The chain's CDR3 is CASSRLAGGPNEQFF. CDR3 bases: TGTGCCAGCAGCCGCCTAGCGGGGGGGCCGAATGAGCAGTTCTTC.

This chain connects TRBV4-2 to TRBJ2-5, with D unclear. The J call may be mistaken, given a closer DNA end match to TRBJ2-7. Germline V gene lookup returns CDR1 LGHNA and CDR2 YNFKEQ. The CDR3 is made up of 13 amino acids. CDR3 bases: TGTGCCAGCAGCCAAACGGATTCCTACGAGCAGTACTTC. Amino acids: CASSQTDSYEQYF.

In this sample, this clone turned up a few times. The V gene is TRBV6-5, the J gene TRBJ1-5, with D hard to call. The CDR3 totals 13 residues. V lost 2 bases and J 4 bases, leaving 6 bases between the germline ends. The V gene's germline CDR1 is MNHEY and CDR2 SVGAGI. The CDR3 coding sequence is TGTGCCAGCAGTTACAATCCTAATCAGCCCCAGCATTTT. Its protein is CASSYNPNQPQHF.

V is TRBV6-1 and J is TRBJ2-3, with D tentatively TRBD2 (6 bases). This CDR3 comprises 14 residues. The V end was cut by 7 bases, the J end by 4 bases, with 15 bases between. From germline, CDR1 is MNHNS and CDR2 SASEGT. Written as DNA, the CDR3 is TGTGCCAGCACCGGGGGACTCTCCCCAGATACGCAGTATTTT. Translated, it gives CASTGGLSPDTQYF.

This clone was found once. This chain joins TRBV18 and TRBJ1-6; no firm D call. V was cut by 2 bases and J by 8 bases, with 4 bases left in between. From germline, CDR1 is KGHSH and CDR2 LQKENI. CDR3 length: 12 amino acids. The CDR3 here is CASSPSDSPLHF. In DNA form, the CDR3 reads TGTGCCAGCTCACCATCCGATTCACCCCTCCACTTT.

This clone showed up just once. V usage is TRBV7-9 and J usage is TRBJ1-5; D is ambiguous. CDR1 is SEHNR, CDR2 FQNEAQ, per germline (reference sequence). The CDR3 totals 15 residues. Trimming shortened V by 1 base and J by 0 bases, and 7 bases separated the two germline ends. The CDR3 bases are TGTGCCAGCAGCTTAGTAACAGATAGCAATCAGCCCCAGCATTTT. It yields the protein CASSLVTDSNQPQHF.

This clone was seen a few times. V gene TRBV6-1 combines with J gene TRBJ1-5; D is perhaps TRBD1 (6 bases). CDR3 length equals 17 residues. The germline gives CDR1 MNHNS, CDR2 SASEGT. Trimming removed 5 bases at V and 0 bases at J, with 17 bases between. Written as DNA, the CDR3 is TGTGCCAGCAGTCAAGGGCAGGGGCGCTATAGCAATCAGCCCCAGCATTTT. Protein product: CASSQGQGRYSNQPQHF.

This rearrangement joins TRBV5-4 to TRBJ1-1, with D unclear. Germline V lookup: CDR1 SGHNT, CDR2 YYREEE (reference sequence). V gave up 7 bases and J gave up 3 bases, with 22 bases separating them. The CDR3 sequence is 16 residues long. CDR3 nucleotides: TGTGCCAGCGAACCCTACCTCCGTGCACGGGACACTGAAGCTTTCTTT. This gives the protein CASEPYLRARDTEAFF.

The chain recombines TRBV6-1 with TRBJ2-2; TRBD1 is a possible D gene (6 bases). V shed 2 bases and J shed 6 bases, with 13 bases lying between them. The CDR3 is 15 residues long. Germline CDR1 is MNHNS and CDR2 is SASEGT. CDR3 nucleotide sequence: TGTGCCAGCAGTGAATTCACAGGGTACCCCGGGGAGCTGTTTTTT. Translated, it gives CASSEFTGYPGELFF.